One TCR beta chain is described in this entry. In the original analysis: Cell counts per sample came from amplifying reference gene primers. The protocol was immunoSEQ multiplex PCR, while the TCRdb copy is restricted to in-frame clones and leaves out a portion. That table furnishes V, J and clone size, whereas the DNA furnished D and trimming. The sample holds some 290,000 clones, around four fifths seen once. This specimen belongs to a study of blood T cell repertoires in COVID-19. Background on the study: Italy, Spain and the United States were the sources of the convalescent and acute COVID-19 samples.

Material: peripheral blood. The sequence derives from a man in his 60s who had recovered from COVID-19.

CDR3 sequence: CASSIADSLAGELFF. CDR3 sequence (DNA): TGTGCCAGTAGTATAGCAGACTCCTTAGCGGGGGAGCTGTTTTTT. V and J are TRBV19 and TRBJ2-2, with D perhaps TRBD2 (5 bases). Trimming removed 1 base from V and 8 bases from J, with 14 bases in between. Germline CDR1 and CDR2: LNHDA and SQIVND (reference sequence). The length of the CDR3 is 15 residues.